This T cell receptor (beta chain) was observed in a study of Graves' ophthalmopathy and Graves' hyperthyroidism. RNA transcripts yielded amplified TCR beta CDR3 regions. HTBI-primed first-round RT-PCR preceded second-round multiplex PCR. Each CDR3 protein gets one entry after TCRdb re-called the multiplex PCR reads with MiXCR. The repertoire holds hundreds of thousands of distinct CDR3 sequences, with around 21% as singletons. This clonotype was counted a few times. The CDR3 loop spans 14 amino acids. CDR1 and CDR2 (germline): ENHRY, SYGVKD. The V and J ends lost 7 bases and 1 base respectively, with 11 bases between them.

Sequencing was performed on peripheral blood. The origin of this receptor is a young woman with stable Graves' hyperthyroidism. V and J are TRBV10-3 and TRBJ1-3, with TRBD1 as a possible D gene (6 bases). CDR3 in DNA: TGTGCCATCACCGAACAGGGATCTGGAAACACCATATATTTT. Encoded protein: CAITEQGSGNTIYF.